This T cell receptor (beta chain) was identified in a study of cytomegalovirus exposure and HLA in healthy donors (dated by TCRdb to the late 2010s). Describing the broader study: An earlier analysis of approximately 600 of the donors reported approximately 270 Gb of sequence data and about 100 million unique TCR beta sequences from 150 million to 200 million T cells. An early release that covered 500 to 800 HLA-typed donors contained around 300 gigabases of sequencing data and about 84 million unique TCR sequences. Of the roughly 400 genotyped donors, less than 90% were placed in the genetic ancestry cluster associated with self-reported Caucasian donors. The study was designed to test whether signatures of past pathogen exposure could be identified by cataloging public T cell receptors. The T cell repertoires of under 700 subjects were profiled by immunosequencing and related to cytomegalovirus serostatus. A separate validation cohort of 90 to 150 different subjects was used in addition to the approximately 640-subject first cohort. The study combined high-throughput TCR immunosequencing, statistical association of individual TCRs with disease status, and machine learning to predict cytomegalovirus infection status. A later analysis re-analyzed previously published TCR beta repertoires from roughly 690 donors and added high-resolution HLA genotyping to study TCR occurrence patterns. Rather than drawing on any new phenotypic data, the later analysis identified candidate immune exposures from TCR beta sequences and the way those sequences occurred across donors. In an earlier analysis of a few hundred of the donors, high-throughput TCR beta sequencing was used to judge whether each TCR beta V gene segment behaved as functional or pseudogenic. Donor age, sex, ethnicity and CMV serostatus were collected together with the repertoire data. Genome-wide SNP genotypes for about three fifths of the roughly 700 donors were used in a later genetic analysis, which treated that subset as a discovery cohort. Every repertoire in the discovery cohort had been generated on one and the same sequencing platform. Class I and class II HLA loci were covered by the typing at four-digit resolution. The number of donors typed differed by locus, with roughly 629-640 for A, B, C, DRB1 and DQB1, 522 for DQA1, some 570 for DPA1, and approximately 470 for DPB1. Roughly 5 DR-DQ haplotypes were handled as single units for association and clustering because linkage in the cohort was strong. Among about 400 genotyped donors of the cohort, an average of roughly 230,000 unique TCR beta nucleotide sequences was sequenced per donor, of which about 18% were non-productive.

Library preparation employed the immunoSEQ multiplex PCR assay. The multiplex PCR relied on a mix of 60 forward primers for TCR Vbeta segments and 13 reverse primers for TCR Jbeta segments. A multiplex PCR assay on genomic DNA amplified the CDR3 region of rearranged TCR beta genes. The Illumina HiSeq System was used to sequence the amplified TCR beta libraries as 87-base-pair reads. The source study handled its data this way. Across the 670 or so repertoires, a later analysis counted tens of millions of unique TCR beta chains, around 11 million of which were shared by at least two donors. Raw reads were error-corrected and collapsed into unique sequences by a nearest-neighbor algorithm in which closely related sequences were merged to remove PCR and sequencing errors. V, D and J gene segments were assigned by aligning CDR3 sequences to IMGT reference sequences. For a sequence to be retained, at least a six-nucleotide match to both a V gene segment and a J gene segment was required. A rearrangement counted as productive if the CDR3 had no stop codons and remained in frame with V and J, and every other rearrangement counted as non-productive. Following IMGT convention, CDR3 was defined as the stretch from the second conserved V-encoded cysteine up to the conserved J-encoded phenylalanine. Sequences without an unambiguous match to a single V gene segment were excluded from the earlier analysis of 587 of the donors. In an earlier analysis of 587 of the donors, V segments were called functional above 56.7% productive rearrangements and were called segregating when the between-donor standard deviation exceeded 5%. A statistical classification framework was developed to diagnose cytomegalovirus status using the catalog of TCR beta chain sequences. In a later analysis, V and J genes were assigned by comparing TCR nucleotide sequences against IMGT/GENE-DB human TR gene sequences. In a later analysis, CDR3 sequences and most-parsimonious VDJ recombination scenarios were assigned using the TCRdist pipeline. A later analysis defined each TCR beta chain by its CDR3 amino acid sequence plus V-gene family, and excluded reads lacking a unique V-gene family. To address suspected cross-contamination and a sequencing artifact, a later analysis removed approximately 590 highly shared, low-generation-probability nucleotide sequences. In a later analysis, a clonal expansion index was calculated for each public chain from normalized within-repertoire ranks of inferred template counts. In a later analysis, generation probabilities were computed using a VDJ recombination model fitted to out-of-frame rearrangements, and the results were checked against IGoR. In a later analysis, TCR-TCR, TCR-HLA and TCR-CMV co-occurrence was scored with hypergeometric tests, and a repertoire-size bias correction was applied to TCR pairs. A later analysis estimated false discovery rates by permuting HLA or CMV assignments 20 times. In a later analysis, co-occurring TCRs were grouped using DBSCAN, and TCRdist sequence similarity was added for clustering within HLA-allele-positive subsets. Co-occurrence clustering excluded repertoires with fewer than 30,000 or more than 120,000 public chains, plus five with anomalous nucleotide sharing. The immuneACCESS repertoire file appears here via TCRdb, limited to in-frame rearrangements. These files lack a portion of the clones; in checked studies, under half of the deficit traces to unresolved V genes, and the cause of the others is not known. V, J and clone size are those of that table, while D and trimming were read from the DNA. Present in this sample are approximately 210,000 clones, roughly 86% of which were seen just once. The biggest ten clones account for under 2% of the sample.

The CDR3 runs 15 residues from the cysteine to the phenylalanine. Only the CDR3 region is kept as DNA, spanning 45 bases read in frame from base 1. Study-level results and caveats: In an earlier analysis of a few hundred of the donors, most TCR beta V segments were observed in productive rearrangements about 90% or about 30% of the time, broadly matching IMGT annotations. An association between a missense DCLRE1C variant and V-gene and J-gene trimming of TCR beta chains was found in a later genetic analysis and replicated in an independent cohort. The cohort was sequenced for TCR beta chains only, and without alpha or paired-chain data the features that could be detected were limited. Because HLA typing was unavailable for some donors at each locus, only the typed subset was used in association tests. Presence/absence analyses assumed roughly uniform sequencing depth across donors, an assumption that may not hold. In a later analysis, several top co-occurrence clusters were reported to appear linked to parvovirus B19, influenza, CMV and Epstein-Barr virus. The sequencing pipeline was judged likely to have produced a cluster of highly shared sequence variants as a technical artifact. In a later analysis, TCR association rates were found to vary across HLA loci, with the most associated TCRs seen for DRB1 alleles and the fewest for HLA-C alleles. In vitro tests confirmed that a few of the cytomegalovirus-associated TCR beta chains recognize cytomegalovirus antigens. Specific HLA alleles were associated with roughly 16,000 TCR beta sequences at a false discovery rate of 0.05 in a later analysis. Some IMGT-functional V segments, including TRBV6-2 and TRBV6-3, could not be told apart with the 87-base-pair reads, so those segments were excluded. Linkage disequilibrium might explain the correlated functional status among segregating V segments, but an unknown experimental factor could not be excluded. Immune exposure information for the cohort was limited to CMV serostatus. In the study, about 150 TCR beta chains were listed as associated with cytomegalovirus. A further reported finding was that TCR beta sequences accurately predicted the HLA-A and HLA-B alleles for most subjects in the first cohort. The classifier was reported to diagnose cytomegalovirus status with high specificity and sensitivity in both the original cohort and the validation cohort. Most TCR sequences were observed very rarely across donors, whereas some public TCRs were present in many individuals. Strong co-occurrence of HLA alleles, especially DR and DQ, made assigning TCR associations to individual alleles difficult. Most CMV-associated TCR beta chains appeared to be HLA-restricted in a later analysis, and the HLA associations seemed to be driven largely by CMV exposure. The authors suggested that the approach could potentially be generalized to other disease states and immunological phenotypes. A later genetic analysis reported fewer N-insertions in productive TCRs among donors in an Asian-associated ancestry cluster than the roughly 700-donor mean. About 17 rarely observed V segments, including chromosome 9 orphons, were excluded from the earlier analysis of approximately 500 of the donors because counts were too low. Compared with equally common non-associated chains, HLA-associated TCR beta chains in a later analysis were more clonally expanded and had lower generation probabilities.

The cohort consisted of some 670 healthy bone marrow donors. All cohort members were sampled while nominally healthy, although unrecorded immune exposures were likely present. The donor tested CMV seronegative, placing the donor among the roughly 340 seronegative members of the cohort. A peripheral blood sample was provided by each donor, and peripheral blood mononuclear cells were used for TCR beta sequencing. Genomic DNA was extracted from the blood cell samples with the Qiagen DNeasy Blood Extraction Kit. On this clone: The specificity of this receptor is unknown. It has no much larger one-base neighbor in the sample; base qualities were not kept.

The TCR originated in a woman younger than 30 in good health and CMV-seronegative. The chain is encoded by TRBV12-1 joined to TRBJ1-2; TRBD1 reflects the table's D call only, with no check against the DNA. TRBV12-1 is an annotated pseudogene. Sequencing input: PBMCs. CDR3 reads: CASSYKTQRNYGYTF. The DNA is as follows: TGTGCCAGCAGCTATAAAACACAGAGAAACTATGGCTACACCTTC.